The TCR beta chain under discussion was sequenced for a study of cytomegalovirus exposure and HLA in healthy donors (dated by TCRdb to the late 2010s). Study-wide context: An earlier analysis of some 600 of the donors reported approximately 300 Gb of sequence data and 117 million unique TCR beta sequences obtained from approximately 180 million T cells. An early release that covered more than 550 HLA-typed donors contained 250 to 350 gigabases of sequencing data and 85 million to 100 million unique TCR sequences. Rather than drawing on any new phenotypic data, the later analysis identified candidate immune exposures from TCR beta sequences and the way those sequences occurred across donors. Along with the roughly 610-subject first cohort, a separate validation cohort of over a hundred different subjects was used. Because of strong linkage in the cohort, four or five DR-DQ haplotypes were treated as single units for association and clustering. HLA typing included class I and class II loci at four-digit resolution. The T cell repertoires of 666 subjects were profiled by immunosequencing and related to cytomegalovirus serostatus. All discovery cohort repertoires had been generated on a single sequencing platform. The number of donors typed differed by locus, with about 629-630 for A, B, C, DRB1 and DQB1, approximately 500 for DQA1, approximately 570 for DPA1, and some 440 for DPB1. On average, over 200,000 unique TCR beta nucleotide sequences were sequenced per donor among roughly 430 genotyped donors of the cohort, with roughly 18% of those sequences being non-productive. Alongside the repertoire data, information on donor age, sex, ethnicity and CMV serostatus was compiled. The genetic ancestry cluster associated with self-reported Caucasian donors included around four fifths of the roughly 380 genotyped donors. To predict cytomegalovirus infection status, the study brought together high-throughput TCR immunosequencing, statistical association of individual TCRs with disease status, and machine learning. In a later genetic analysis, genome-wide SNP genotypes for about three fifths of the roughly 670 donors were used, and that subset was treated as a discovery cohort. The study was designed to test whether signatures of past pathogen exposure could be identified by cataloging public T cell receptors. A later analysis re-examined previously published TCR beta repertoires from 610 or so donors and added high-resolution HLA genotyping to investigate patterns of TCR occurrence. To decide whether each TCR beta V gene segment behaved as functional or pseudogenic, an earlier analysis of some 580 of the donors relied on high-throughput TCR beta sequencing. Overall results and qualifications from the work: The cohort was sequenced for TCR beta chains only, and without alpha or paired-chain data the features that could be detected were limited. Across donors, most TCR sequences were observed very rarely, whereas some public TCRs were present in many individuals. Most CMV-associated TCR beta chains appeared to be HLA-restricted in a later analysis, and the HLA associations seemed to be driven largely by CMV exposure. In a later analysis, TCR association rates were found to vary across HLA loci, with the most associated TCRs seen for DRB1 alleles and the fewest for HLA-C alleles. The authors suggested that the approach could potentially be generalized to other disease states and immunological phenotypes. For the cohort, immune exposure information was limited to CMV serostatus. In a later genetic analysis, fewer N-insertions in productive TCRs were reported among donors in an Asian-associated ancestry cluster than the roughly 700-donor mean. A further reported finding was that TCR beta sequences accurately predicted the HLA-A and HLA-B alleles for most subjects in the first cohort. Because some donors lacked HLA typing at each locus, the association tests relied only on the typed subset. At a false discovery rate of 0.05, a later analysis linked 15,000 to 20,000 TCR beta sequences to specific HLA alleles. The 87-base-pair reads could not distinguish some IMGT-functional V segments, including TRBV6-2 and TRBV6-3, so those segments were excluded. In an earlier analysis of some 640 of the donors, most TCR beta V segments were observed in productive rearrangements about 87% or about 30% of the time, broadly matching IMGT annotations. The classifier was reported to diagnose cytomegalovirus status with high specificity and sensitivity in both the original and validation cohorts. In the study, 150 to 200 TCR beta chains were listed as associated with cytomegalovirus. Linkage disequilibrium might explain the correlated functional status among segregating V segments, but an unknown experimental factor could not be ruled out. A group of highly shared sequence variants was considered likely to be a technical artifact of the sequencing pipeline. V-gene and J-gene trimming of TCR beta chains was associated with a missense DCLRE1C variant in a later genetic analysis, and the association was replicated in an independent cohort. The earlier analysis of around 600 of the donors excluded 15 to 20 rarely observed V segments, including chromosome 9 orphons, because counts were too low. Presence/absence analyses assumed roughly uniform sequencing depth across donors, an assumption that may not hold. Several of the top co-occurrence clusters appeared to be linked to parvovirus B19, influenza, CMV and Epstein-Barr virus, according to a later analysis. In vitro tests confirmed that a few of the cytomegalovirus-associated TCR beta chains recognize cytomegalovirus antigens. When HLA alleles, especially DR and DQ, strongly co-occurred, attributing TCR associations to individual alleles was difficult. In a later analysis, HLA-associated TCR beta chains showed more clonal expansion and lower generation probabilities than non-associated chains that were equally common.

The cohort comprised some 680 healthy bone marrow donors. Cohort members were all nominally healthy when sampled, although unrecorded immune exposures were likely present. The donor was CMV seronegative and was included in the group of over 300 seronegative cohort members. Every donor gave a peripheral blood sample, and the peripheral blood mononuclear cells from that sample were used for TCR beta sequencing. Genomic DNA was extracted from the blood cell samples with the Qiagen DNeasy Blood Extraction Kit. Ends trimmed: V by 4 bases, J by 4 bases; bases unmatched to a gene: 4. Counted from cysteine to phenylalanine, this CDR3 has 15 amino acids. Only the CDR3 DNA is retained, 45 bases long and in frame from the first base. The germline V gene encodes CDR1 SGHTA and CDR2 FQGNSA. Regarding this clone: What antigen it recognizes has not been identified. No much larger clonotype is one base removed from it; base qualities were not supplied.

Libraries were prepared through the immunoSEQ multiplex PCR assay. For the multiplex PCR, a mixture combining 60 forward primers for TCR Vbeta segments and 13 reverse primers for TCR Jbeta segments was used. The CDR3 region of rearranged TCR beta genes was amplified from genomic DNA with a multiplex PCR assay. The amplified TCR beta libraries were sequenced on the Illumina HiSeq System as 87-base-pair reads. The authors' pipeline ran thus. In a later analysis, 80 million or so unique TCR beta chains were counted across the 690 or so repertoires, and roughly 9.9 million of these chains were shared by at least two donors. A nearest-neighbor algorithm error-corrected the raw reads and collapsed the reads into unique sequences, merging closely related sequences to remove PCR and sequencing errors. To assign V, D and J gene segments, CDR3 sequences were aligned to IMGT reference sequences. For a sequence to be retained, a match of at least six nucleotides was required to both a V gene segment and a J gene segment. A rearrangement was called productive if the CDR3 had no stop codons and remained in frame with V and J, and every other rearrangement was called non-productive. CDR3 was defined according to IMGT convention as the region running from the second conserved V-encoded cysteine to the conserved J-encoded phenylalanine. The earlier analysis of a few hundred of the donors excluded sequences that lacked an unambiguous match to a single V gene segment. An earlier analysis of a few hundred of the donors classified V segments as functional when productive rearrangements were above 56.7% and as segregating when the standard deviation between donors was above 5%. A statistical classification framework was built for diagnosing cytomegalovirus status from the catalog of TCR beta chain sequences. In a later analysis, TCR nucleotide sequences were compared against IMGT/GENE-DB human TR gene sequences so that V and J genes could be assigned. Using the TCRdist pipeline, a later analysis assigned CDR3 sequences along with most-parsimonious VDJ recombination scenarios. A later analysis defined each TCR beta chain by its CDR3 amino acid sequence plus V-gene family, and excluded reads lacking a unique V-gene family. In a later analysis, 500 to 700 highly shared, low-generation-probability nucleotide sequences were removed to address suspected cross-contamination and a sequencing artifact. A later analysis calculated a clonal expansion index for each public chain from normalized within-repertoire ranks of inferred template counts. A later analysis computed generation probabilities with a VDJ recombination model fitted to out-of-frame rearrangements, and checked the results against IGoR. Hypergeometric tests were used in a later analysis to score TCR-TCR, TCR-HLA and TCR-CMV co-occurrence, with a repertoire-size bias correction applied to the TCR pairs. In a later analysis, false discovery rates were estimated by permuting HLA or CMV assignments 20 times. In a later analysis, co-occurring TCRs were grouped using DBSCAN, and TCRdist sequence similarity was added for clustering within HLA-allele-positive subsets. Co-occurrence clustering excluded repertoires with fewer than 30,000 or more than 120,000 public chains, plus five with anomalous nucleotide sharing. TCRdb provides this immuneACCESS table in a form limited to in-frame rearrangements. Some clones are lacking; in checked studies, under half of them reflect an unresolved V gene, and why the rest are absent is not known. The D gene and trimming were derived from the DNA, and the V and J assignments and clone size from that table. Counted in this sample were around 100,000 clones; less than 70% of them appeared once. The ten biggest clones cover 2.2% of the sample.

The sequence came from a young woman in good health and CMV-seronegative. Sequencing was performed on PBMCs. The V and J genes are TRBV7-2 and TRBJ1-5, with 10 bases matching TRBD1. The DNA reads as follows: TGTGCCAGCAGCTGGGACAGGGGTGGTAATCAGCCCCAGCATTTT. Translation gives CASSWDRGGNQPQHF.